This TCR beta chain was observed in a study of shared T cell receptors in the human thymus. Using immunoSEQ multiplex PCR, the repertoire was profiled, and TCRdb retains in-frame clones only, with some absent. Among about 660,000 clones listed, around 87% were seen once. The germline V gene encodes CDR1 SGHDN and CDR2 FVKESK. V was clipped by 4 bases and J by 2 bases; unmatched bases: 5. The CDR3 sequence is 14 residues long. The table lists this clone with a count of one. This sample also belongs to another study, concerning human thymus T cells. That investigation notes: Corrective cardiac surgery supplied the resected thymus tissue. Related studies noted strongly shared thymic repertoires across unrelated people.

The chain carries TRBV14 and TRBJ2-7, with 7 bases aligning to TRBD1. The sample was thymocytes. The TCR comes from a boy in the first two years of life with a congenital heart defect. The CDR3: CASSPGQPPYEQYF. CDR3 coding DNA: TGTGCCAGCAGCCCGGGACAGCCCCCCTACGAGCAGTACTTC.